Shown below are 28 T cell receptor beta chains from a single sample sequenced in a study of persistence of HIV-infected CD4 T cells. Stimulation used approximately 10 ug/mL lysate from CMV-infected fibroblasts. CD40L-negative CD69-negative CD45RO-high memory CD4+ T cells were sorted as populations depleted of antigen-responding cells. What these receptors recognize is not known. The libraries were made with immunoSEQ version 4 in survey mode. Here immunoSEQ multiplex PCR was the method, and the copy in TCRdb shows in-frame clones only, minus some. The sample has roughly 30,000 clones, about 80% seen once. This specimen was CD4+ T cells sorted from PBMCs after approximately 19-hour stimulation, taken from a patient who received antiretroviral therapy. All receptors come from an adult woman with HIV who was CMV-seropositive.

This clone was detected only once. The V gene is TRBV7-2, the J gene TRBJ1-2; D unresolved. Germline V gene lookup returns CDR1 SGHTA and CDR2 FQGNSA. Trimming pared 9 bases from V and 2 bases from J, leaving 16 bases between. The CDR3 has 14 amino acids. The CDR3 loop is CARVTLAANYGYTF. The CDR3 DNA sequence: TGTGCCAGGGTCACCCTTGCGGCGAACTATGGCTACACCTTC.

This clone is a singleton in its sample. The chain has TRBV19 and TRBJ2-2; 10 bases match TRBD2. Germline loops: CDR1 LNHDA, CDR2 SQIVND (reference sequence). V gave up 3 bases and J gave up 1 base; unmatched junction bases: 8. The CDR3 has 18 residues. In DNA form, the CDR3 reads TGTGCCAGTAGTATCGGCCTAGCGGGGGCCTGGAACACCGGGGAGCTGTTTTTT. Its protein is CASSIGLAGAWNTGELFF.

The chain is built from TRBV6-5 and TRBJ2-7; D tentatively fits TRBD1 or TRBD2 (5 bases each). The CDR3 has 14 amino acids. V shed 7 bases and J shed 4 bases, with 17 bases lying between them. Germline V gives CDR1 MNHEY, CDR2 SVGAGI. The CDR3 loop is CASTPNGWGYEQYV. In DNA, the CDR3 is TGTGCCAGCACTCCTAATGGGTGGGGGTACGAGCAGTACGTC.

This rearrangement joins TRBV5-1 to TRBJ2-2; the match to TRBD1 covers 10 bases. Germline-derived CDR1 and CDR2 are SGHRS and YFSETQ. The CDR3 has 15 amino acids. V gave up 4 bases and J gave up 7 bases; unmatched junction bases: 7. The CDR3 protein is CASSLDRGPGGELFF. The CDR3 DNA reads as TGCGCCAGCAGCCTAGACAGGGGGCCGGGCGGGGAGCTGTTTTTT.

V and J are TRBV10-3 and TRBJ1-1, with a tentative D call TRBD1 (5 bases). Germline V gene sequence: CDR1 ENHRY, CDR2 SYGVKD. The germline V and J ends were trimmed by 5 bases and 3 bases, with 10 bases remaining between them. The CDR3 totals 13 residues. DNA of the CDR3: TGTGCCATCAGTAGGGACGGAGACACTGAAGCTTTCTTT. It is translated as CAISRDGDTEAFF.

This clone was recorded once. The genes are TRBV4-1 and TRBJ1-2; D gene ambiguous. V was trimmed by 2 bases and J by 4 bases, leaving 14 bases between them. The CDR3 has 15 residues. CDR1 is MGHRA, CDR2 YSYEKL, per germline. CDR3 in DNA: TGCGCCAGCAGCCAACCATCAGCGGCAGGCTATGGCTACACCTTC. Translated, it gives CASSQPSAAGYGYTF.

The CDR3 nucleotides read TGCGCCAGCAGTGAGACCACGGCGTATTCACCCCTCCACTTT. It specifies CASSETTAYSPLHF. This chain connects TRBV10-2 to TRBJ1-6; unclear D gene. V lost 2 bases, J lost 8 bases, and 10 bases lay in between. The germline CDR1 and CDR2 sequences are WSHSY and SAAADI. The CDR3 totals 14 residues.

V usage is TRBV5-4 and J usage is TRBJ2-3, with TRBD2 identical over 11 bases. The CDR3 spans 19 residues. The germline CDR1 and CDR2 sequences are SGHNT and YYREEE (reference sequence). V trimming: 0 bases; J trimming: 2 bases; junction bases outside the gene matches: 11. CDR3 loop: CASSLAVGLAGGLTDTQYF. DNA for the CDR3: TGTGCCAGCAGCTTGGCCGTTGGTCTAGCGGGGGGTCTCACAGATACGCAGTATTTT.

The chain is built from TRBV10-3 and TRBJ2-1; D is unclear. This CDR3 spans 12 amino acids. V was cut by 3 bases and J by 7 bases, with 7 bases left in between. The germline V gene encodes CDR1 ENHRY and CDR2 SYGVKD. CDR3 DNA: TGTGCCATCAGTGAAGCGAAAAATGAGCAGTTCTTC. It specifies CAISEAKNEQFF.

In the case of this clone: In the same sample, other DNA sequences code for this CDR3. The chain carries TRBV19 and TRBJ2-2; 11 positions match TRBD1. This CDR3 has 16 amino acids. Trimming took 5 bases from V and 5 from J; bases not matched to a gene: 7. The germline V gene encodes CDR1 LNHDA and CDR2 SQIVND (reference sequence). The CDR3 DNA sequence: TGTGCCAGTAGTTCGGACAGGGGGCAGGTGACCGGGGAGCTGTTTTTT. This encodes CASSSDRGQVTGELFF.

This clone showed up just once. The chain recombines TRBV18 with TRBJ1-1; D possibly corresponds to TRBD1 (6 bases). Trimming took 0 bases from V and 1 from J, leaving 9 bases between them. The germline V gene has CDR1 KGHSH and CDR2 LQKENI. The CDR3 has 15 amino acids. The CDR3 DNA follows: TGTGCCAGCTCACCACCTACGGGACAGAACACTGAAGCTTTCTTT. Translating gives CASSPPTGQNTEAFF.

The CDR3 protein is CASSQVSVNTEAFF. CDR3 in DNA: TGTGCCAGCAGCCAAGTCTCTGTGAACACTGAAGCTTTCTTT. The chain combines TRBV5-4 with TRBJ1-1; D uncertain. V dropped 4 bases and J dropped 0 bases, with 10 bases sitting between them. The CDR3 has 14 residues. Germline CDR1 is SGHNT and CDR2 is YYREEE (reference sequence).

The rearrangement joins TRBV29-1 to TRBJ1-1; tentative D call: TRBD1 (5 bases). Trimming left V 3 bases short and J 10 bases short, with 18 bases between. CDR1 is SQVTM, CDR2 ANQGSEA, per germline. This CDR3 has 13 residues. This CDR3 is CSVDAGAARGAFF. CDR3 coding DNA: TGCAGCGTTGACGCCGGCGCCGCGAGGGGAGCTTTCTTT.

The V and J genes are TRBV28 and TRBJ2-7; 7 bases are a match to TRBD1. V lost 4 bases and J lost 7; bases outside the gene matches: 13. The length of the CDR3 is 15 residues. The V gene's germline CDR1 is MDHEN and CDR2 SYDVKM. CDR3 sequence reads: CASSSPQGILREQYF. The CDR3 bases are TGTGCCAGCAGTTCGCCACAGGGGATCTTACGTGAGCAGTACTTC.

J is TRBJ2-7 and V is TRBV12-3 or TRBV12-4; 9 positions agree with TRBD1. The CDR3 spans 11 residues. Unmatched junction bases numbered 4, after V lost 6 bases and J lost 10 bases. This chain's CDR3 is CASRRTGAQYF. CDR3 bases: TGTGCCAGCAGGCGGACAGGGGCTCAGTACTTC.

This sequence joins TRBV5-1 and TRBJ2-4; 9 bases align to TRBD2. Germline CDR1 is SGHRS and CDR2 is YFSETQ. The CDR3 runs to 18 residues. With 0 bases clipped from V and 0 bases from J, the junction kept 7 bases outside the gene matches. CDR3 sequence (DNA): TGCGCCAGCAGCTTGGAAGCGGGGGGACCCCTAGCCAAAAACATTCAGTACTTC. Encoded protein: CASSLEAGGPLAKNIQYF.

This clone was found a few times. The V gene is TRBV5-1, the J gene TRBJ1-1, with 7 bases that match TRBD1. CDR3 length: 15 residues. V dropped 3 bases and J dropped 1; count of bases not matched to a gene: 6. CDR1 and CDR2 from the germline V gene are SGHRS and YFSETQ. The chain's CDR3 is CASSSGQSWNTEAFF. CDR3 in DNA: TGCGCCAGCAGCTCGGGACAGAGCTGGAACACTGAAGCTTTCTTT.

The chain links TRBV3-1 (or the pseudogene TRBV3-2) to TRBJ2-2; D is ambiguous. Germline V gives CDR1 LGHDT, CDR2 YNNKEL (reference sequence). The V gene lost 4 bases and the J gene lost 4 bases, with 7 bases spanning the gap. The CDR3 runs 13 residues. The CDR3 region is CASSLYGTGELFF. The CDR3 DNA follows: TGTGCCAGCAGCCTGTATGGCACCGGGGAGCTGTTTTTT.

The rearrangement joins TRBV18 to TRBJ1-1; D remains unclear. This CDR3 comprises 15 residues. Germline CDR1 is KGHSH and CDR2 is LQKENI. Trimming took off 2 bases at V and 0 bases at J, with 10 bases between the two ends. CDR3 loop: CASSPSGDLNTEAFF. In DNA, the CDR3 is TGTGCCAGCTCACCATCTGGGGATTTGAACACTGAAGCTTTCTTT.

This rearrangement joins TRBV6-5 to TRBJ2-4, with D perhaps given as TRBD1 or TRBD2 (5 bases each). The CDR3 sequence is 15 residues long. Trimming took off 0 bases at V and 3 bases at J, with 9 bases between the two ends. Germline CDR1 MNHEY, CDR2 SVGAGI. The CDR3 DNA follows: TGTGCCAGCAGTTACTCGACGGGGCGCAAAAACATTCAGTACTTC. Translated, it gives CASSYSTGRKNIQYF.

This chain connects TRBV6-5 to TRBJ1-1; D perhaps matches TRBD1 (6 bases). This CDR3 has 14 residues. Looked up from germline, CDR1 is MNHEY and CDR2 is SVGAGI. Trimming left V 8 bases short and J 1 base short, with 14 bases between. The CDR3 loop reads CASWGLTGNTEAFF. The CDR3 DNA follows: TGTGCCAGCTGGGGGCTGACAGGGAACACTGAAGCTTTCTTT.

The rearrangement links TRBV4-1 to TRBJ2-7; maybe TRBD1 (6 bases). In germline, CDR1 is MGHRA, CDR2 YSYEKL. Trimming pared 0 bases from V and 9 bases from J, leaving 12 bases between. CDR3 length equals 13 residues. The CDR3, as DNA: TGCGCCAGCAGCCAAGATTTTACAGGGCGGCAGTACGTC. Translated, it gives CASSQDFTGRQYV.

A few counts support this clone. The chain uses TRBV12-5 and TRBJ1-5; D perhaps matches TRBD1 (5 bases). This CDR3 comprises 15 residues. Germline CDR1 is LGHNT and CDR2 is FRNRAP. V was cut by 3 bases and J by 2 bases, with 11 bases left in between. DNA for the CDR3: TGTGCTAGTGGTTTAGGTGGAGGGGGCAATCAGCCCCAGCATTTT. Its translation is CASGLGGGGNQPQHF.

The rearrangement joins TRBV20-1 to TRBJ2-7; maybe TRBD2 (6 bases). The CDR3 spans 12 residues. Germline-derived CDR1 and CDR2 are DFQATT and SNEGSKA (reference sequence). V lost 3 bases and J 7 bases, leaving 13 bases between the germline ends. The CDR3 is CSASGRGGEQYF. The CDR3 DNA sequence: TGCAGTGCTAGTGGGCGGGGCGGAGAGCAGTACTTC.

The V and J genes are TRBV10-3 and TRBJ1-1; tentative D call: TRBD1 (5 bases). There are 16 residues in the CDR3. Germline assignment: CDR1 ENHRY and CDR2 SYGVKD. V gave up 2 bases and J gave up 3 bases, with 16 bases separating them. CDR3 sequence: CAISESGRLGDTEAFF. The CDR3 coding sequence is TGTGCCATCAGTGAGAGTGGCAGGTTGGGGGACACTGAAGCTTTCTTT.

This clone ranks as medium-sized (0.01 to 0.1%). V is TRBV19 and J is TRBJ1-5; a possible D gene is TRBD1 (5 bases). Germline V gene sequence: CDR1 LNHDA, CDR2 SQIVND (reference sequence). V was shortened by 9 bases and J by 7 bases, with 19 bases between the two germline ends. This CDR3 has 14 residues. As DNA, the CDR3 is TGTGCCAGCTATGAGAGTGGCTGGGGGCAGCCCCAGCATTTT. This sequence encodes CASYESGWGQPQHF.

The chain uses TRBV2 and TRBJ1-5; possibly TRBD1 for D (6 bases). Germline V gives CDR1 SNHLY, CDR2 FYNNEI. Deletions cut 4 bases from V and 7 bases from J, with 11 bases between. CDR3 length: 13 residues. This chain's CDR3 is CASSGQVFQPQHF. CDR3 DNA sequence: TGTGCCAGCAGTGGACAGGTCTTCCAGCCCCAGCATTTT.

This rearrangement joins TRBV20-1 to TRBJ2-3; no clear D. CDR1 DFQATT and CDR2 SNEGSKA come from the germline V gene (reference sequence). This CDR3 comprises 14 residues. Trimming took 3 bases from V and 1 from J, leaving 11 bases between them. The chain's CDR3 is CSASLGLGTDTQYF. The CDR3 DNA reads as TGCAGTGCTAGTCTGGGATTGGGCACAGATACGCAGTATTTT.